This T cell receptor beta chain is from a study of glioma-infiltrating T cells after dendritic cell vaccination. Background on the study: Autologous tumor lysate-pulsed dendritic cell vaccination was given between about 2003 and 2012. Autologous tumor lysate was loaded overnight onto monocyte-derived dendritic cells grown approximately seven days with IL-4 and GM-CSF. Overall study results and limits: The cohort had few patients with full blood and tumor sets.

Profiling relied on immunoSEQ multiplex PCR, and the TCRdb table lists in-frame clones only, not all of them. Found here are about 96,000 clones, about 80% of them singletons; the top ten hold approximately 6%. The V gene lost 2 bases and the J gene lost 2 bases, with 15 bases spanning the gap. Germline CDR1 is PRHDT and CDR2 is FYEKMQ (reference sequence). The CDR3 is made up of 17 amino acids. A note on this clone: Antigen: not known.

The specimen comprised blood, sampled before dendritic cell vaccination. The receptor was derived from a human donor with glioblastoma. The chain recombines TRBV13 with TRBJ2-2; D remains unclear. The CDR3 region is CASSLSPVRQNTGELFF. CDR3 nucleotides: TGTGCCAGCAGCTTAAGTCCCGTCAGGCAAAACACCGGGGAGCTGTTTTTT. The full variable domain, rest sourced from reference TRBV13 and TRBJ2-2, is AAGVIQSPRHLIKEKRETATLKCYPIPRHDTVYWYQQGPGQDPQFLISFYEKMQSDKGSIPDRFSAQQFSDYHSELNMSSLELGDSALYFCASSLSPVRQNTGELFFGEGSRLTVL.